This TCR beta chain originates from a study of blood T cell repertoires in COVID-19. Across the study: Acute-phase and convalescent COVID-19 samples originated in the United States, Italy and Spain.

This table comes from immunoSEQ multiplex PCR, and its TCRdb copy is limited to in-frame clones, with some not included. The sample consists of hundreds of thousands of clones, 83% of them appearing once. In germline, CDR1 is SGHVS, CDR2 FQNEAQ. CDR3 length equals 16 residues. After removal of 5 bases from V and 2 bases from J, the junction contained 4 bases not matched to a gene. The J gene is TRBJ2-3, the V gene TRBV7-8; 13 bases are a match to TRBD2. This receptor was taken from a woman aged 50 to 60 who had been exposed to COVID-19. The sample was PBMCs or T cells enriched from blood (not recorded which). In nucleotides, the CDR3 is TGTGCCAGCAGCCGTGGACTAGCGGGGGTCACAGATACGCAGTATTTT. This translates into CASSRGLAGVTDTQYF.